The rows below give T cell receptor beta chains drawn from one sample of a study of cytomegalovirus exposure and HLA in healthy donors. The assay was immunoSEQ multiplex PCR, and TCRdb's table has in-frame clones only and misses some. There are about 140,000 clones in the sample; less than 80% occur only once, and about 3.9% lies in the top ten. Sequenced input: PBMCs. The origin of the receptors is a middle-aged man in good health and CMV-seropositive. Both conserved end residues are part of each CDR3. A D gene is named only where the DNA matches it firmly. Rows may omit the clone size; those that give it use once, few, many or a size class.

v_gene	j_gene	abundance	d_gene	CDR3aa	CDR3nt
TRBV5-1	TRBJ2-3	.	TRBD2	CASSSAGTSSTDTQYF	TGCGCCAGCAGCTCCGCCGGGACTAGCAGCACAGATACGCAGTATTTT
TRBV7-2	TRBJ1-1	.	TRBD1	CASSAGQGRRAEAFF	TGTGCCAGCAGCGCCGGACAGGGCCGAAGGGCTGAAGCTTTCTTT
TRBV2	TRBJ1-1	.	.	CASISGGGVTEAFF	TGTGCCAGCATTAGCGGGGGAGGGGTGACTGAAGCTTTCTTT
TRBV28	TRBJ2-7	.	TRBD1	CASSPGQGAREQYF	TGTGCCAGCAGCCCCGGACAGGGGGCCCGAGAGCAGTACTTC
TRBV5-1	TRBJ1-1	.	TRBD1	CASSPGTATEAFF	TGCGCCAGCAGCCCTGGGACAGCCACTGAAGCTTTCTTT
TRBV2	TRBJ2-5	few	TRBD1	CASSPGTGGMETQYF	TGTGCCAGCAGCCCCGGGACAGGGGGTATGGAGACCCAGTACTTC
TRBV7-9	TRBJ2-7	.	TRBD1	CASDRGTYEQYF	TGTGCCAGCGACAGGGGCACCTACGAGCAGTACTTC
TRBV27	TRBJ2-7	.	.	CASSPDLAFIYEQYF	TGTGCCAGCAGTCCAGACCTAGCATTTATCTACGAGCAGTACTTC
TRBV7-9	TRBJ1-5	once	.	CASSVGGPQHF	TGTGCCAGCAGCGTCGGTGGGCCCCAGCATTTT
TRBV13	TRBJ2-7	few	.	CASRSRSYEQYF	TGTGCCAGCAGGTCCAGAAGCTACGAGCAGTACTTC
TRBV11-3	TRBJ2-1	.	TRBD2	CASSLGGNGRESNEQFF	TGTGCCAGCAGCTTAGGGGGGAACGGGAGGGAGAGCAATGAGCAGTTCTTC
TRBV7-3	TRBJ2-1	.	.	CASSSDFSGEQFF	TGTGCCAGCAGCTCCGATTTCAGCGGTGAGCAGTTCTTC
TRBV11-2	TRBJ2-5	.	TRBD2	CASSPHRGTSGQETQYF	TGTGCCAGCAGCCCCCATCGGGGAACTAGCGGCCAAGAGACCCAGTACTTC
TRBV18	TRBJ1-4	.	TRBD1	CASSRDSSTNEKLFF	TGTGCCAGCTCACGGGACAGCTCAACTAATGAAAAACTGTTTTTT
TRBV5-1	TRBJ1-1	few	.	CASSLAGVTEAFF	TGCGCCAGCAGCTTGGCAGGGGTCACTGAAGCTTTCTTT
TRBV5-4	TRBJ1-1	many	.	CASSPQNTEAFF	TGTGCCAGCAGCCCCCAGAACACTGAAGCTTTCTTT
TRBV7-2	TRBJ2-5	.	TRBD2	CASSFPGTTKETQYF	TGTGCCAGCAGCTTCCCCGGGACTACGAAAGAGACCCAGTACTTC
TRBV6-6	TRBJ2-3	once	.	CASSYSTGNTQYF	TGTGCCAGCAGTTACTCGACGGGGAATACGCAGTATTTT
TRBV5-4	TRBJ1-2	once	TRBD1	CASSIGQAYGYTF	TGTGCCAGCAGCATAGGACAGGCCTATGGCTACACCTTC
TRBV29-1	TRBJ1-2	.	TRBD1	CSSQGQGANYGYTF	TGCAGCTCTCAGGGACAGGGGGCGAACTATGGCTACACCTTC
TRBV7-9	TRBJ2-1	few	.	CASSSLGAQSEQFF	TGTGCCAGCAGCTCTCTGGGGGCTCAGAGTGAGCAGTTCTTC
TRBV11-1	TRBJ1-1	.	.	CASSKRPGLPMNTEAFF	TGTGCCAGCAGCAAGAGGCCAGGGCTCCCGATGAACACTGAAGCTTTCTTT
TRBV6-1	TRBJ1-5	.	.	CASSGGGNSNQPQHF	TGTGCCAGCAGTGGGGGGGGAAATAGCAATCAGCCCCAGCATTTT
TRBV6-5	TRBJ1-2	.	TRBD1	CASRDVGQGYGYTF	TGTGCCAGCAGGGACGTGGGACAGGGATATGGCTACACCTTC
TRBV7-9	TRBJ1-4	few	.	CSSSRRGEKLFF	TGTTCCAGCAGCCGAAGAGGTGAAAAACTGTTTTTT
TRBV15	TRBJ2-1	.	.	CATSRDTGRSNEQFF	TGTGCCACCAGCAGAGATACAGGGCGGAGCAATGAGCAGTTCTTC
TRBV2	TRBJ2-7	.	TRBD1	CASRRDRGNEQYF	TGTGCCAGCCGGCGGGACAGGGGTAACGAGCAGTACTTC
TRBV5-1	TRBJ2-2	.	.	CASSLGPQGRELFF	TGCGCCAGCAGCTTGGGCCCTCAGGGAAGGGAGCTGTTTTTT
TRBV12-5	TRBJ1-1	.	.	CASGWGDEAFF	TGTGCTAGTGGTTGGGGGGATGAAGCTTTCTTT
TRBV15	TRBJ2-2	.	TRBD2	CATSGRGGRDTGELFF	TGTGCCACCAGCGGGCGGGGGGGCAGGGACACCGGGGAGCTGTTTTTT
TRBV5-1	TRBJ2-3	.	.	CASKSSGGVNRGTDTQYF	TGCGCCAGCAAGTCTTCGGGGGGCGTGAATCGAGGCACAGATACGCAGTATTTT
TRBV6-4	TRBJ1-5	.	.	CASSEEGGLGNQPQHF	TGTGCCAGCAGTGAAGAAGGGGGTCTTGGCAATCAGCCCCAGCATTTT
TRBV5-1	TRBJ2-1	.	.	CASSLQTSSYNEQFF	TGCGCCAGCAGCTTGCAAACTAGTAGCTACAATGAGCAGTTCTTC
TRBV9	TRBJ2-2	few	TRBD2	CASSVGLAGGQVGELFF	TGTGCCAGCAGCGTAGGACTAGCGGGGGGGCAGGTCGGGGAGCTGTTTTTT
TRBV15	TRBJ2-5	.	TRBD2	CATSRGGSETQYF	TGTGCCACCAGCAGGGGGGGGAGCGAGACCCAGTACTTC
TRBV29-1	TRBJ1-2	.	TRBD1	CSVAHTTGLYGYTF	TGCAGCGTTGCCCATACGACAGGGTTGTATGGCTACACCTTC
TRBV4-2	TRBJ2-2	.	TRBD2	CASSQESSGGAPGELFF	TGTGCCAGCAGCCAAGAATCGAGCGGGGGGGCCCCCGGGGAGCTGTTTTTT
TRBV29-1	TRBJ2-7	once	TRBD2	CSVGTSGEGEQYF	TGCAGCGTTGGGACTAGCGGGGAGGGGGAGCAGTACTTC
TRBV6-5	TRBJ1-5	.	.	CASRIDGNQPRHF	TGTGCCAGCAGGATCGACGGGAATCAGCCCCGGCATTTT
TRBV5-6	TRBJ2-2	.	.	CASSFQVQMNTGELFF	TGTGCCAGCAGTTTTCAGGTACAGATGAACACCGGGGAGCTGTTTTTT
TRBV29-1	TRBJ1-2	.	.	CSVEDSTAGHRYTF	TGCAGCGTTGAAGATTCGACGGCAGGTCATCGCTACACCTTC
TRBV18	TRBJ2-7	.	.	CASSPFSGLRIGYEQYF	TGTGCCAGCTCCCCGTTCAGCGGGTTACGAATCGGCTACGAGCAGTACTTC
TRBV5-1	TRBJ1-1	few	TRBD1	CASSRPTGGHTEAFF	TGCGCCAGCAGCCGCCCGACAGGGGGACACACTGAAGCTTTCTTT
TRBV2	TRBJ2-5	.	.	CASRGGRQETQYF	TGTGCCAGCAGGGGGGGACGTCAGGAGACCCAGTACTTC
TRBV4-1	TRBJ2-7	.	TRBD2	CANSQDGAGVSYEQYF	TGCGCCAACAGCCAAGACGGGGCGGGGGTGTCTTACGAGCAGTACTTC
TRBV7-8	TRBJ2-2	.	.	CASSLVGGGLITGELFF	TGTGCCAGCAGCTTAGTAGGCGGCGGATTAATCACCGGGGAGCTGTTTTTT
TRBV5-1	TRBJ1-3	.	.	CASSNTGRGNTIYF	TGCGCCAGCAGCAACACAGGTCGAGGAAACACCATATATTTT
TRBV7-7	TRBJ2-3	few	TRBD2	CASSLGASGSTDTQYF	TGTGCTAGCAGCTTAGGGGCTAGCGGGAGCACAGATACGCAGTATTTT
TRBV14	TRBJ2-1	.	.	CASSPPSSYNEQFF	TGTGCCAGCAGCCCGCCCAGCTCCTACAATGAGCAGTTCTTC
TRBV5-1	TRBJ2-1	.	TRBD2	CASSLSSGVYNEQFF	TGCGCCAGCAGCTTGTCTAGCGGAGTATACAATGAGCAGTTCTTC
TRBV18	TRBJ2-1	.	TRBD2	CASSPSLAGVRREQFF	TGTGCCAGCTCACCAAGCCTAGCGGGGGTCCGGCGTGAGCAGTTCTTC
TRBV27	TRBJ1-5	.	TRBD1	CASSRQGSQPQHF	TGTGCCAGCAGTAGACAGGGGAGTCAGCCCCAGCATTTT
TRBV6-6	TRBJ2-1	.	TRBD1	CASSYQGAMGEQFF	TGTGCCAGCAGTTATCAGGGGGCAATGGGTGAGCAGTTCTTC
TRBV6-1	TRBJ2-6	few	.	CASSSSGANVLTF	TGTGCCAGCAGCAGCTCTGGGGCCAACGTCCTGACTTTC
TRBV4-2	TRBJ2-2	once	TRBD1	CASTLAGGPKAGELFF	TGTGCCAGCACCCTGGCAGGGGGTCCCAAGGCGGGGGAGCTGTTTTTT